A single sample is the source of the 24 T cell receptor beta chains below, sequenced in a study of T cells in Graves' hyperthyroidism and ophthalmopathy. RNA transcripts gave rise to amplified TCR beta CDR3 regions. A set of HTBI primers served as the primers for a first-round RT-PCR of the TCR CDR3. TCRdb independently ran MiXCR on the multiplex PCR reads; one entry per CDR3 protein. The sample holds 450,000 to 650,000 distinct CDR3 sequences, 13% to 15% seen once. Material: blood. These receptors were collected from a woman between 18 and 29 years old with Graves' ophthalmopathy.

This clonotype appeared many times. The rearrangement links TRBV7-2 to TRBJ2-7; possibly TRBD2 for D (6 bases). The CDR3 is 13 residues long. Per the germline V gene, CDR1 is SGHTA and CDR2 is FQGNSA. V was cut by 4 bases and J by 6 bases, with 13 bases left in between. The DNA of the CDR3 is TGTGCCAGCAGCTCGGGACTTGAAGCCGAGCAGTACTTC. Protein: CASSSGLEAEQYF. Drawing the rest from reference TRBV7-2 and TRBJ2-7, the complete variable domain is GAGVSQSPSNKVTEKGKDVELRCDPISGHTALYWYRQSLGQGLEFLIYFQGNSAPDKSGLPSDRFSAERTGGSVSTLTIQRTQQEDSAVYLCASSSGLEAEQYFGPGTRLTVT.

This clonotype was recorded many times. The chain has TRBV12-3 or TRBV12-4 and TRBJ1-5; 7 nucleotides agree with TRBD1. V was clipped by 8 bases and J by 6 bases; unmatched bases: 7. This CDR3 has 13 residues. This CDR3 reads CASWRGLGQPQHF. For the CDR3, the DNA is TGTGCCAGCTGGAGGGGGCTGGGTCAGCCCCAGCATTTT.

The chain uses TRBV19 and TRBJ1-5; tentative D call: TRBD1 (5 bases). The CDR3 consists of 13 residues. Trimming removed 5 bases at V and 4 bases at J, with 9 bases between. Germline CDR1 and CDR2: LNHDA and SQIVND (reference sequence). This CDR3 reads CASSGDGNQPQHF. In nucleotides, the CDR3 is TGTGCCAGTAGTGGGGACGGGAATCAGCCCCAGCATTTT.

This clonotype was found many times. The chain employs TRBV29-1 and TRBJ1-1; the D is unclear. V gave up 0 bases and J gave up 1 base, with 9 bases separating them. Germline-derived CDR1 and CDR2 are SQVTM and ANQGSEA. The CDR3 loop spans 14 amino acids. The CDR3 protein is CSVEDARGNTEAFF. The DNA for the CDR3 is TGCAGCGTTGAAGATGCGCGGGGGAACACTGAAGCTTTCTTT.

The V gene is TRBV4-1, the J gene TRBJ1-1, with D perhaps TRBD1 (6 bases). CDR3 size: 15 residues. V gave up 3 bases and J gave up 0 bases, with 11 bases separating them. Germline CDR1 reads MGHRA; CDR2 reads YSYEKL. This chain's CDR3 is CASSQKGGLNTEAFF. The CDR3 DNA sequence: TGCGCCAGCAGCCAGAAAGGGGGGTTGAACACTGAAGCTTTCTTT.

CDR3 amino acids: CAWSPDRWSNTEAFF. CDR3 DNA sequence: TGTGCCTGGAGCCCGGACCGATGGAGTAACACTGAAGCTTTCTTT. The chain recombines TRBV30 with TRBJ1-1; D ambiguous. V lost 3 bases and J 2 bases, leaving 16 bases between the germline ends. The V gene's germline CDR1 is GTSNPN and CDR2 SVGIG (reference sequence). The CDR3 loop spans 15 amino acids.

This clonotype was observed a few times. V usage is TRBV10-3 and J usage is TRBJ1-3; unclear D gene. This CDR3 is built from 17 residues. From germline, CDR1 is ENHRY and CDR2 SYGVKD. V lost 10 bases to trimming and J lost 4 bases, with 26 bases between them. CDR3 bases: TGTGCCACCTGTCCTATGCCTGCCCTACTCTGGGGAAACACCATATATTTT. Its translation: CATCPMPALLWGNTIYF.

In its sample, this clonotype was seen many times. The chain recombines TRBV6-2 or TRBV6-3 with TRBJ2-7; D perhaps matches TRBD2 (6 bases). Germline V lookup: CDR1 MNHEY, CDR2 SVGEGT. Trimming pared 6 bases from V and 2 bases from J, leaving 14 bases between. The CDR3 is 14 residues long. This chain's CDR3 is CASSPGLEAYEQYF. For the CDR3, the DNA is TGTGCCAGCAGCCCGGGACTGGAGGCCTACGAGCAGTACTTC.

This chain uses TRBV7-2 with TRBJ2-1; no firm D call. The germline V gene has CDR1 SGHTA and CDR2 FQGNSA. V was clipped by 1 base and J by 5 bases, with 12 bases between them. The CDR3 loop spans 15 amino acids. The CDR3 region is CASSLGGNINNEQFF. The CDR3 nucleotides are TGTGCCAGCAGCTTAGGTGGGAACATAAACAATGAGCAGTTCTTC.

This clonotype was picked up many times. The rearrangement uses TRBV6-2 or TRBV6-3 and TRBJ2-5; 8 bases match TRBD2. Per germline, CDR1 MNHEY and CDR2 SVGEGT. The CDR3 has 20 residues. Unmatched junction bases numbered 21, after V lost 2 bases and J lost 4 bases. The CDR3 loop is CASSYPGGGLRHGTRETQYF. Here the CDR3 DNA reads TGTGCCAGCAGTTACCCCGGGGGAGGCCTGCGCCATGGGACTAGAGAGACCCAGTACTTC.

This clonotype was seen many times. V usage is TRBV12-3 or TRBV12-4 and J usage is TRBJ2-3; D unresolved. V lost 6 bases and J lost 7, with 11 bases in between. The CDR3 contains 12 residues. The CDR3 loop reads CASSPGSNTQYF. DNA for the CDR3: TGTGCCAGCAGCCCCGGCTCGAATACGCAGTATTTT.

This clonotype was detected many times. The chain couples TRBV5-1 to TRBJ2-5; TRBD2 agrees at 10 bases. From germline, CDR1 is SGHRS and CDR2 YFSETQ. Unmatched junction bases numbered 8, after V lost 3 bases and J lost 3 bases. The CDR3 totals 16 residues. CDR3 sequence reads: CASSSLRGLAEETQYF. CDR3 coding DNA: TGCGCCAGCAGCTCTCTACGTGGACTAGCGGAAGAGACCCAGTACTTC.

This clonotype was seen at least ten times. This chain connects TRBV7-2 to TRBJ2-1; maybe TRBD2 (6 bases). The CDR3 extends over 13 amino acids. The germline gives CDR1 SGHTA, CDR2 FQGNSA. Trimming pared 5 bases from V and 6 bases from J, leaving 11 bases between. The CDR3 DNA follows: TGTGCCAGCAGCCAACGACTAGTCAATGAGCAGTTCTTC. Translated, it gives CASSQRLVNEQFF.

The rearrangement uses TRBV20-1 and TRBJ2-7; 9 bases are a match to TRBD1. CDR1 and CDR2 from the germline V gene are DFQATT and SNEGSKA (reference sequence). CDR3 length: 14 amino acids. Trimming removed 5 bases from V and 5 bases from J; junction bases left unmatched: 10. CDR3 sequence reads: CSAQDAGQGDEQYF. The CDR3 region has the DNA TGCAGTGCTCAAGATGCGGGACAGGGTGACGAGCAGTACTTC.

Many counts were recorded for this clonotype. This chain uses TRBV7-2 with TRBJ2-1; D perhaps matches TRBD2 (6 bases). There are 14 residues in the CDR3. Trimming cost V 4 bases and J 4 bases, with 11 bases left between them. Germline V CDR1 and CDR2: SGHTA, FQGNSA. The CDR3 DNA sequence: TGTGCCAGCAGCTCCACTGGACTATACAATGAGCAGTTCTTC. Protein product: CASSSTGLYNEQFF.

This clonotype came up many times. The chain recombines TRBV12-3 or TRBV12-4 with TRBJ2-7; 7 bases are shared with TRBD2. V was pared by 7 bases and J by 2 bases, with 14 bases of the junction left unmatched. The CDR3 runs to 16 residues. CDR3 sequence reads: CASTSGRAGLTYEQYF. DNA of the CDR3: TGTGCCAGCACCTCGGGGAGGGCGGGTCTTACCTACGAGCAGTACTTC.

V and J are TRBV19 and TRBJ1-5; 8 positions agree with TRBD1. V shed 8 bases, J shed 6 bases, and the junction held 9 bases outside the gene matches. In germline, CDR1 is LNHDA, CDR2 SQIVND (reference sequence). This CDR3 has 14 amino acids. The CDR3 DNA reads as TGTGCCAGTTCTCCTTCAGGGGGCAGTCAGCCCCAGCATTTT. Protein product: CASSPSGGSQPQHF.

This clonotype was detected ten times or more. This CDR3 is CASSGTGGFSYEQYF. The CDR3 DNA reads as TGTGCCAGCTCCGGGACAGGGGGTTTCTCCTACGAGCAGTACTTC. The chain couples TRBV6-2 or TRBV6-3 to TRBJ2-7; 11 nucleotides line up with TRBD1. Looked up from germline, CDR1 is MNHEY and CDR2 is SVGEGT. The CDR3 runs to 15 residues. After removal of 8 bases from V and 0 bases from J, the junction contained 6 bases not matched to a gene.

The chain uses TRBV19 and TRBJ2-5; weak D call: TRBD2 (6 bases). The length of the CDR3 is 14 residues. Germline V gives CDR1 LNHDA, CDR2 SQIVND (reference sequence). The V end lost 9 bases, the J end lost 3 bases, and 17 bases lay between the germline ends. Written as DNA, the CDR3 is TGTGCCAGGAAACTCGGGACTGGAAAAGAGACCCAGTACTTC. Residues: CARKLGTGKETQYF.

This clonotype was observed at least ten times. The chain recombines TRBV29-1 with TRBJ2-2, with D unclear. Trimming removed 4 bases at V and 2 bases at J, with 2 bases between. This CDR3 is 11 amino acids long. Germline V lookup: CDR1 SQVTM, CDR2 ANQGSEA. The CDR3 loop is CSVGNTGELFF. The CDR3 nucleotides read TGCAGCGTTGGAAACACCGGGGAGCTGTTTTTT.

This clonotype was observed many times. The chain uses TRBV12-3 or TRBV12-4 and TRBJ2-3, with D uncertain. CDR3 length equals 13 residues. V shed 2 bases and J shed 0 bases, with 3 bases lying between them. The CDR3 region is CASSLFSTDTQYF. The CDR3 region has the DNA TGTGCCAGCAGTTTATTTAGCACAGATACGCAGTATTTT.

This clonotype was observed a few times. The V call is TRBV30, the J call TRBJ2-5; 10 nucleotides agree with TRBD2. After removal of 2 bases from V and 2 bases from J, the junction contained 8 bases not matched to a gene. This CDR3 contains 16 residues. Germline V lookup: CDR1 GTSNPN, CDR2 SVGIG (reference sequence). This CDR3 is CAWSSGVAGGQETQYF. The CDR3 DNA sequence: TGTGCCTGGAGTTCCGGGGTAGCGGGAGGTCAAGAGACCCAGTACTTC.

This clonotype was recorded many times. This rearrangement joins TRBV30 to TRBJ2-7; the D gene is possibly TRBD1 (5 bases). The V and J ends lost 5 bases and 7 bases respectively, with 24 bases between them. The CDR3 is made up of 15 amino acids. Germline V gives CDR1 GTSNPN, CDR2 SVGIG (reference sequence). The CDR3 sequence: CAWSGKGRVSGEQYF. Here the CDR3 DNA reads TGTGCCTGGTCCGGAAAGGGCAGGGTGTCGGGTGAGCAGTACTTC.

This clonotype has at least ten counts. V gene TRBV20-1 combines with J gene TRBJ2-1; D gene uncertain. This CDR3 is built from 14 residues. The germline gives CDR1 DFQATT, CDR2 SNEGSKA (reference sequence). Trimming pared 2 bases from V and 5 bases from J, leaving 13 bases between. In DNA form, the CDR3 reads TGCAGTGCTAGAAGTGGGTCCCCCCACAATGAGCAGTTCTTC. Its translation: CSARSGSPHNEQFF.